The clone carrying this T cell receptor beta chain was recorded at least ten times. Each CDR3 protein is one row after TCRdb ran MiXCR on the 5' RACE reads. The sample yields some 340,000 distinct CDR3 sequences, roughly 14% seen once. This sample is part of a study of CD8 T cells in ankylosing spondylitis. The V and J ends lost 2 bases and 6 bases respectively, with 13 bases between them. From germline, CDR1 is LGHNA and CDR2 YNFKEQ. CDR3 length: 14 residues. The sequenced sample was blood, either unsorted or a sorted T cell fraction (not recorded which). The rearrangement uses TRBV4-2 and TRBJ1-1, with D maybe TRBD1 (5 bases). The origin of this receptor is a male donor with ankylosing spondylitis or in good health (not recorded which). CDR3 sequence: CASSQQGWRAEAFF. Here the CDR3 DNA reads TGTGCCAGCAGCCAACAGGGTTGGAGGGCTGAAGCTTTCTTT.